Included here is one TCR beta chain sequence, with context. Its antigen is not identified. Germline V gene sequence: CDR1 SGHDN, CDR2 FVKESK. V shed 4 bases and J 6 bases; nucleotides not matched to a gene: 7. The CDR3 is 15 residues long. The sample originates from a study of cytomegalovirus exposure and HLA in healthy donors. Study-wide results and limits: Overall, approximately 150 TCR beta chains were annotated as cytomegalovirus-associated.

PCR used 60 Vbeta primers and 13 Jbeta primers. This table comes from immunoSEQ multiplex PCR, and its TCRdb copy is limited to in-frame clones, with some not included. The table lists around 130,000 clones, roughly 85% of them singletons, with over 1% in the top ten. The receptor's source is a boy between 10 and 17 years old in good health and CMV-seronegative. The chain carries TRBV14 and TRBJ2-1; 9 bases map to TRBD2. The specimen sequenced was PBMCs. DNA of the CDR3: TGTGCCAGCAGCCGCCTAGCGGGACCAGTCAATGAGCAGTTCTTC. It specifies CASSRLAGPVNEQFF.